The 27 T cell receptor beta chains reported below all come from one sample, sequenced in a study of CD8+ T cells in alopecia areata. Extracted RNA was reverse transcribed into cDNA, the sequencing template. Produced via immunoSEQ multiplex PCR; TCRdb's table is partial and in-frame only. Altogether 150,000 or so clones are present, nearly 55% being singletons, with the ten largest covering roughly 15%. The treatment was: oral pan-JAK inhibitor, 5-10 mg twice daily. The sample here was CD8+ T cells sorted from blood, taken at week 4, from a patient treated with tofacitinib. These receptors all come from a human donor with alopecia areata.

This clone was detected only a few times. This sequence joins TRBV27 and TRBJ2-7; D is undetermined. V lost 0 bases to trimming and J lost 7 bases, with 10 bases between them. The V gene's germline CDR1 is MNHEY and CDR2 SMNVEV (reference sequence). This CDR3 contains 13 residues. CDR3 DNA sequence: TGTGCCAGCAGTTTATCAGTGTTGTCGGAGCAGTACTTC. Its protein product is CASSLSVLSEQYF.

The CDR3 loop is CSVVERPPEYGYTF. Written as DNA, the CDR3 is TGCAGCGTTGTGGAGAGACCCCCAGAGTATGGCTACACCTTC. This chain links TRBV29-1 with TRBJ1-2; no clear D gene. The CDR3 is 14 residues long. Germline V CDR1 and CDR2: SQVTM, ANQGSEA. Trimming stripped 4 bases from V and 5 bases from J, with 17 bases between. Full variable domain (missing parts from reference TRBV29-1 and TRBJ1-2): SAVISQKPSRDICQRGTSLTIQCQVDSQVTMMFWYRQQPGQSLTLIATANQGSEATYESGFVIDKFPISRPNLTFSTLTVSNMSPEDSSIYLCSVVERPPEYGYTFGSGTRLTVV.

This rearrangement joins TRBV30 to TRBJ1-6, with 8 bases lining up with TRBD1. This CDR3 has 13 residues. Germline trimming cut 4 bases from V and 10 bases from J; bases unmatched to any gene: 6. The germline gives CDR1 GTSNPN, CDR2 SVGIG (reference sequence). The CDR3 sequence is CAWTQGAWSPLHF. The DNA for the CDR3 is TGTGCCTGGACCCAGGGGGCTTGGTCACCCCTCCACTTT.

The chain links TRBV30 to TRBJ1-1; D unclear. V shed 5 bases and J shed 6 bases, with 10 bases lying between them. Germline loops: CDR1 GTSNPN, CDR2 SVGIG (reference sequence). The CDR3 is 11 amino acids. The CDR3, as DNA: TGTGCCTGGGGGTTGGGCGCTGAAGCTTTCTTT. This gives the protein CAWGLGAEAFF.

The J gene is TRBJ1-1, the V gene TRBV6-5; TRBD1 is a possible D gene (6 bases). V lost 2 bases, J lost 0 bases, and 13 bases lay in between. The germline V gene encodes CDR1 MNHEY and CDR2 SVGAGI. This CDR3 is built from 16 residues. Written as DNA, the CDR3 is TGTGCCAGCAGTTACGGGCCTGACAGGCTGAACACTGAAGCTTTCTTT. It translates to CASSYGPDRLNTEAFF.

CDR3 region: CAWSEQGVDIQYF. The CDR3 DNA reads TGTGCCTGGAGTGAACAGGGAGTAGACATTCAGTACTTC. The chain is built from TRBV30 and TRBJ2-4, with D maybe TRBD1 (6 bases). V lost 1 base and J lost 8, with 12 bases in between. Germline V CDR1 and CDR2: GTSNPN, SVGIG (reference sequence). CDR3 length: 13 amino acids.

This clone occurred a few times. The V and J genes are TRBV19 and TRBJ1-1, with 8 positions matching TRBD1. CDR1 is LNHDA and CDR2 is SQIVND in the germline V gene (reference sequence). V gave up 3 bases and J gave up 4 bases; unmatched junction bases: 7. This CDR3 has 15 residues. The CDR3 sequence is CASSIPRTGRTEAFF. CDR3 bases: TGTGCCAGTAGTATCCCGCGGACAGGGCGCACTGAAGCTTTCTTT.

The V and J genes are TRBV5-4 and TRBJ1-1, with D unresolved. The CDR3 totals 12 residues. Trimming cost V 4 bases and J 6 bases, with 10 bases left between them. The V gene's germline CDR1 is SGHNT and CDR2 YYREEE (reference sequence). Written as DNA, the CDR3 is TGTGCCAGCAGCGGCCCACCGGCTGAAGCTTTCTTT. Its protein product is CASSGPPAEAFF. Combining the CDR3 with reference TRBV5-4 and TRBJ1-1 gives the whole variable domain ETGVTQSPTHLIKTRGQQVTLRCSSQSGHNTVSWYQQALGQGPQFIFQYYREEENGRGNFPPRFSGLQFPNYSSELNVNALELDDSALYLCASSGPPAEAFFGQGTRLTVV.

The V gene is TRBV14, the J gene TRBJ2-3, with D possibly called TRBD1 or TRBD2 (5 bases each). Trimming left V 3 bases short and J 4 bases short, with 20 bases between. Germline-derived CDR1 and CDR2 are SGHDN and FVKESK. The CDR3 covers 17 residues. Here the CDR3 DNA reads TGTGCCAGCAGCCAGGAGGAGTGGGGAGAAGGGGCAGATACGCAGTATTTT. This codes for CASSQEEWGEGADTQYF.

This chain connects TRBV15 to TRBJ1-2; D is undetermined. CDR1 and CDR2 (germline): LNHNV, YYDKDF (reference sequence). The CDR3 consists of 17 residues. The V and J ends lost 0 bases and 0 bases respectively, with 14 bases between them. Written as DNA, the CDR3 is TGTGCCACCAGCAGAGATCCTTTCACTGGAGCTAACTATGGCTACACCTTC. Translating gives CATSRDPFTGANYGYTF.

For this clone: The sample holds other DNA sequences that translate to the same CDR3. The CDR3 is CASSPPLNTEAFF. DNA of the CDR3: TGTGCCAGCAGCCCGCCGTTGAACACTGAAGCTTTCTTT. The V and J genes are TRBV7-9 and TRBJ1-1; no firm D call. This CDR3 has 13 residues. Germline CDR1 is SEHNR and CDR2 is FQNEAQ (reference sequence). The V and J ends lost 5 bases and 0 bases respectively, with 7 bases between them.

There are many counts of this clone. A far larger clone is only one base removed, so a read error is likely. The rearrangement uses TRBV11-2 and TRBJ2-5; 10 bases match TRBD1. The CDR3 is made up of 15 amino acids. Trimming at V came to 3 bases and at J to 0 bases, leaving 1 base not matched to a gene. Per the germline V gene, CDR1 is SGHAT and CDR2 is FQNNGV. The CDR3 region has the DNA TGTGCCAGCAGCTTGGGGACAGGGGACCAAGAGACCCAGTACTTC. This gives the protein CASSLGTGDQETQYF.

The CDR3 sequence is CASSFVFLQETQYF. As DNA, the CDR3 is TGTGCCAGCAGCTTTGTGTTCCTCCAAGAGACCCAGTACTTC. V is TRBV7-8 and J is TRBJ2-5; D is unclear. Germline CDR1 SGHVS, CDR2 FQNEAQ. CDR3 length: 14 amino acids. Trimming pared 3 bases from V and 1 base from J, leaving 9 bases between.

This clone was observed a handful of times. The chain joins TRBV29-1 to TRBJ2-7; D tentatively fits TRBD1 or TRBD2 (6 bases each). Deletions cut 7 bases from V and 0 bases from J, with 13 bases between. The germline V gene has CDR1 SQVTM and CDR2 ANQGSEA. The length of the CDR3 is 13 residues. The CDR3 here is CSAIGGLSYEQYF. For the CDR3, the DNA is TGCAGCGCAATCGGGGGCCTCTCCTACGAGCAGTACTTC.

The chain carries TRBV30 and TRBJ2-5; possible D gene TRBD1, 5 bases. Germline CDR1 is GTSNPN and CDR2 is SVGIG (reference sequence). V was pared by 0 bases and J by 3 bases, with 14 bases between. The CDR3 is 15 amino acids. The CDR3 coding sequence is TGTGCCTGGAGTGTACCGGACACCCGGGAAGAGACCCAGTACTTC. Encoded protein: CAWSVPDTREETQYF.

The chain links TRBV30 to TRBJ2-7; D gene unclear. V gave up 8 bases and J gave up 0 bases, with 8 bases separating them. This CDR3 contains 11 residues. CDR1 is GTSNPN and CDR2 is SVGIG in the germline V gene (reference sequence). CDR3 in DNA: TGTGCCGGTCTGGACTCCTACGAGCAGTACTTC. It yields the protein CAGLDSYEQYF.

The chain carries TRBV29-1 and TRBJ2-2, with a possible D match to TRBD2 (6 bases). V lost 7 bases and J 3 bases, leaving 18 bases between the germline ends. The CDR3 runs to 15 residues. Germline lookup yields CDR1 SQVTM and CDR2 ANQGSEA. For the CDR3, the DNA is TGCAGCGCCCAAGGAGGGGCGTCTGACACCGGGGAGCTGTTTTTT. Translating gives CSAQGGASDTGELFF.

V is TRBV5-6 and J is TRBJ2-7; TRBD2 matches 11 bases. Germline trimming cut 2 bases from V and 0 bases from J; bases unmatched to any gene: 4. The CDR3 is 16 residues long. Germline CDR1 reads SGHDT; CDR2 reads YYEEEE. CDR3 bases: TGTGCCAGCAGCTTCCGACTAGCGGGGAACTCCTACGAGCAGTACTTC. Its translation: CASSFRLAGNSYEQYF.

V and J are TRBV7-6 and TRBJ2-7; 10 bases map to TRBD2. CDR3 size: 16 residues. J gave up 6 bases and V 0 bases, and 8 bases lay outside the gene matches. From germline, CDR1 is SGHVS and CDR2 FNYEAQ. CDR3 nucleotides: TGTGCCAGCAGCTTAGCAGTCGGGACTAGCGCTCTCGAGCAGTACTTC. Translating gives CASSLAVGTSALEQYF.

The chain is built from TRBV6-5 and TRBJ2-7; tentative D call: TRBD2 (5 bases). V was pared by 5 bases and J by 6 bases, with 8 bases between. The CDR3 is made up of 11 amino acids. Germline CDR1 is MNHEY and CDR2 is SVGAGI. The CDR3 DNA reads TGTGCCAGCAGTGAACTAGTCGAGCAGTACTTC. The encoded protein is CASSELVEQYF.

This rearrangement joins TRBV30 to TRBJ2-3; 8 bases are a match to TRBD2. V shed 0 bases and J 5 bases; nucleotides not matched to a gene: 13. CDR3 length: 17 residues. Germline CDR1 reads GTSNPN; CDR2 reads SVGIG (reference sequence). The CDR3 bases are TGTGCCTGGAGTGTAAGGGCTGCGGGGGGCGCGGGAGATACGCAGTATTTT. Its protein product is CAWSVRAAGGAGDTQYF.

The chain recombines TRBV4-1 with TRBJ1-6; no reliable D call. The CDR3 sequence is 16 residues long. The germline V gene has CDR1 MGHRA and CDR2 YSYEKL. Trimming took off 1 base at V and 10 bases at J, with 17 bases between the two ends. CDR3 amino acids: CASSQVTTRSGSPLHF. DNA of the CDR3: TGCGCCAGCAGCCAAGTTACGACCCGGTCCGGCTCACCCCTCCACTTT.

V is TRBV2 and J is TRBJ2-5; TRBD1 aligns across 7 bases. Trimming cost V 2 bases and J 4 bases; bases outside gene matches: 10. The V gene's germline CDR1 is SNHLY and CDR2 FYNNEI. The CDR3 sequence is 16 residues long. The chain's CDR3 is CASSEPTDRAGETQYF. The CDR3 bases are TGTGCCAGCAGTGAACCCACCGACAGGGCTGGAGAGACCCAGTACTTC.

A few counts support this clone. V and J are TRBV29-1 and TRBJ2-2; no reliable D call. The CDR3 loop spans 13 amino acids. The ends were cut back, 3 bases at V and 7 bases at J, with 12 bases in the middle. The germline V gene has CDR1 SQVTM and CDR2 ANQGSEA. The CDR3 protein is CSVDPSDGGELFF. DNA for the CDR3: TGCAGCGTTGATCCCTCGGATGGCGGGGAGCTGTTTTTT.

The chain employs TRBV13 and TRBJ1-2; no definite D call. V lost 2 bases to trimming and J lost 6 bases, with 16 bases between them. Germline V gives CDR1 PRHDT, CDR2 FYEKMQ (reference sequence). The CDR3 totals 15 residues. DNA of the CDR3: TGTGCCAGCAGCTTATCCCCAGCCCTTCTGGATGGCTACACCTTC. As protein: CASSLSPALLDGYTF.

CDR3 in amino acids: CAWNPSGGAGELFF. Here the CDR3 DNA reads TGTGCCTGGAACCCTAGCGGGGGGGCCGGGGAGCTGTTTTTT. V usage is TRBV30 and J usage is TRBJ2-2; 12 nucleotides align to TRBD2. V shed 4 bases and J 6 bases; nucleotides not matched to a gene: 3. The CDR3 is 14 amino acids. Germline CDR1 and CDR2: GTSNPN and SVGIG (reference sequence).

The table lists this clone with a few counts. CDR3 amino acids: CASSFSGNTIYF. CDR3 DNA sequence: TGTGCCAGTAGTTTCTCTGGAAACACCATATATTTT. The V and J genes are TRBV19 and TRBJ1-3; D gene unclear. Trimming shortened V by 5 bases and J by 0 bases, and 2 bases separated the two germline ends. The CDR3 loop spans 12 amino acids. The germline V gene encodes CDR1 LNHDA and CDR2 SQIVND (reference sequence).